This T cell receptor beta chain was observed in a study of T-cell reconstitution after alpha-beta-depleted transplantation in children. Library preparation (for TCRbeta) was performed with unique molecular identifiers. MiXCR, applied by TCRdb to the PCR reads, yields one record per CDR3 protein. The profile shows 90,000 to 120,000 distinct CDR3 sequences, around 6.4% of them singletons. To note about this clonotype: Its antigen remains unknown.

Regarding the study as a whole: Some patients' high day-60 TCRbeta diversity was attributed to recipient cells surviving conditioning. Two months or so post-transplant, alpha-beta T cells reportedly derived from several hundred expanded graft clones. Once a year had passed after transplant, T-cell counts and diversity came mostly from newly produced T cells.

This specimen was PBMCs, mostly from graft donor cells, taken 360 days after TCRalphabeta/CD19-depleted stem cell transplant. The origin of this receptor is a male patient aged 2 to 10 who had a stem cell transplant for acute lymphoblastic leukemia, so the T cells may come from the graft donor.

This CDR3 reads CSVEDEGLGRREQYF. Here the CDR3 DNA reads TGCAGCGTTGAAGATGAGGGTTTGGGTCGAAGGGAGCAGTACTTC. The chain links TRBV29-1 to TRBJ2-7; maybe TRBD2 (5 bases). Germline CDR1 SQVTM, CDR2 ANQGSEA. This CDR3 is built from 15 residues. V gave up 0 bases and J gave up 7 bases, with 19 bases separating them.